This TCR beta chain was observed in a study of blood T cell repertoires in COVID-19. J lost 2 bases, V lost 2 bases, and 4 bases had no gene match. The CDR3 is made up of 16 amino acids. The V gene's germline CDR1 is MNHEY and CDR2 SVGEGT. Data came from immunoSEQ multiplex PCR; TCRdb stores just in-frame clones and leaves some out. Of about 93,000 clones in the sample, around 90% were seen once. This sequence originates from a human donor with active COVID-19. The donor label of this sample is uncertain. The chain carries TRBV6-2 or TRBV6-3 and TRBJ2-1; 9 nucleotides match TRBD2. Material: peripheral blood. The CDR3 region has the DNA TGTGCCAGCAGTTACCTGCGGGGGGGCACCTACAATGAGCAGTTCTTC. Translation: CASSYLRGGTYNEQFF.